This T cell receptor beta chain was sequenced for a study of beta chain features in type 1 diabetes. The investigators reverse transcribed all of the isolated RNA, so they sequenced expressed TCRB transcripts. Produced via immunoSEQ multiplex PCR; TCRdb's table is partial and in-frame only. In the table there are about 660,000 clones, about 14% of which are singletons. The CDR3 contains 16 residues. From germline, CDR1 is LGHNA and CDR2 YSLEER. The V segment lost 1 base and the J segment 3 bases; nucleotides outside the gene matches: 6. Study-wide findings and caveats: Significant though moderate, a shortening of TCRB CDR3s appeared in all four CD4+ subsets of Type 1 diabetes patients.

In its sample, this clone was seen a few times. The antigen is undetermined. Populations obtained by sorting all exceeded 98% purity. The source material was naive CD4+ T cells from blood. The clonotype originates from a man aged 18 to 29 with type 1 diabetes. The rearrangement joins TRBV4-3 to TRBJ1-2; 9 nucleotides line up with TRBD1. CDR3 protein: CASSQGDREVDYGYTF. The CDR3 bases are TGCGCCAGCAGCCAAGGGGACAGGGAGGTTGACTATGGCTACACCTTC.